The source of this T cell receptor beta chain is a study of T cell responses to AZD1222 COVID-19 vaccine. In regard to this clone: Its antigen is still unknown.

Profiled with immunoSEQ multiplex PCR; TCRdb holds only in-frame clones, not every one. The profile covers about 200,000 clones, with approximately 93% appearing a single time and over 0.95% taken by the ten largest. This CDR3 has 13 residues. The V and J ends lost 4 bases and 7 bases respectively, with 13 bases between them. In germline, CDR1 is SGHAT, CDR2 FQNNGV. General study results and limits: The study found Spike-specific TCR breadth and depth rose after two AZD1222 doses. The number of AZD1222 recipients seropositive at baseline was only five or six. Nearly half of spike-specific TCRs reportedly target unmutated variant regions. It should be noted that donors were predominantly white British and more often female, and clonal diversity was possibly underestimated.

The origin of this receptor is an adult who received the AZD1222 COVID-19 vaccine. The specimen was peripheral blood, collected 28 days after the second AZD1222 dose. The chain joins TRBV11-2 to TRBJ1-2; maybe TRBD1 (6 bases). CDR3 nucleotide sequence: TGTGCCAGCAGCTCACAGGGCCCCGTTGGCTACACCTTC. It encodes CASSSQGPVGYTF.